This entry describes one T cell receptor beta chain. The antigen is unknown. Sequencing was performed with immunoSEQ multiplex PCR; in TCRdb, only in-frame clones are kept and a portion is missing. The sample holds under 200,000 clones, roughly nine tenths seen once. This entry comes from a study of T cell responses to AZD1222 COVID-19 vaccine. Study observations and caveats: As reported, nearly half of all spike-specific TCRs target variant regions that are unmutated. At study baseline, merely roughly 6 AZD1222 recipients were seropositive. Females made up more of the donors, who were largely white British, and clonal diversity may have come out too low.

Trimming stripped 3 bases from V and 2 bases from J, with 11 bases between. In germline, CDR1 is KGHDR, CDR2 SFDVKD. This CDR3 comprises 15 residues. This receptor was taken from an adult in good health. Sequencing was performed on peripheral blood, taken on day 0 of AZD1222 vaccination. The chain joins TRBV24-1 to TRBJ2-3, with a possible D match to TRBD2 (5 bases). The CDR3 here is CATSDVPGDTDTQYF. The CDR3 nucleotides read TGTGCCACCAGTGATGTTCCCGGGGACACAGATACGCAGTATTTT.